The 20 T cell receptor beta chains in this list originate from one sample, sequenced in a study of Tregs in tolerant kidney transplant recipients. Here immunoSEQ multiplex PCR was the method, and the copy in TCRdb shows in-frame clones only, minus some. The sample holds about 100,000 clones, 90% seen once. The sample was CD4+ T cells from blood, taken before the transplant. All receptors derive from a human donor who received a combined kidney and bone marrow transplant.

J is TRBJ2-5 and V is TRBV4-1; 8 positions agree with TRBD1. In germline, CDR1 is MGHRA, CDR2 YSYEKL. J was trimmed by 3 bases and V by 1 base; bases with no gene match: 7. The CDR3 covers 16 residues. The DNA for the CDR3 is TGCGCCAGCAGCCAAGGCATCAGGGGGCTTAAAGAGACCCAGTACTTC. It yields the protein CASSQGIRGLKETQYF.

This sequence joins TRBV5-1 and TRBJ1-1, with TRBD1 as a possible D gene (6 bases). Germline CDR1 is SGHRS and CDR2 is YFSETQ. V lost 3 bases and J 4 bases, leaving 13 bases between the germline ends. CDR3 length equals 14 residues. The CDR3 here is CASSSQGGSTEAFF. CDR3 sequence (DNA): TGCGCCAGCAGCTCACAGGGAGGGAGCACTGAAGCTTTCTTT.

V is TRBV4-3 and J is TRBJ2-3; 14 positions agree with TRBD2. CDR3 length equals 17 residues. The J segment lost 3 bases and the V segment lost 1 base, leaving 3 bases of the junction unmatched. Germline CDR1 reads LGHNA; CDR2 reads YSLEER. In DNA form, the CDR3 reads TGCGCCAGCAGCCAAGGACTAGCGGGAGGGCAAACAGATACGCAGTATTTT. Translating gives CASSQGLAGGQTDTQYF.

The chain uses TRBV28 and TRBJ1-5, with D perhaps matching TRBD1 (6 bases). This CDR3 comprises 17 residues. The V gene's germline CDR1 is MDHEN and CDR2 SYDVKM. The germline V and J ends were trimmed by 6 bases and 2 bases, with 20 bases remaining between them. CDR3 sequence (DNA): TGTGCCAGCAGCCATCTTCGGGCAGGGGACGGCAATCAGCCCCAGCATTTT. Translating it yields CASSHLRAGDGNQPQHF.

The chain uses TRBV5-5 and TRBJ2-3; 7 positions match TRBD1. After removal of 6 bases from V and 3 bases from J, the junction contained 4 bases not matched to a gene. CDR1 and CDR2 from the germline V gene are SGHKS and YYEKEE (reference sequence). This CDR3 is 13 amino acids long. The CDR3 bases are TGTGCCAGCATCCAGACAGGGACAGATACGCAGTATTTT. Amino acids: CASIQTGTDTQYF.

The chain couples TRBV29-1 to TRBJ1-2, with D unresolved. Per the germline V gene, CDR1 is SQVTM and CDR2 is ANQGSEA. The CDR3 covers 15 residues. Trimming removed 0 bases at V and 4 bases at J, with 15 bases between. The CDR3 DNA follows: TGCAGCGTTGAAGATCGGAGAGGCTTTGGCTATGGCTACACCTTC. This encodes CSVEDRRGFGYGYTF.

The genes are TRBV18 and TRBJ2-3; maybe TRBD1 (6 bases). The V and J ends lost 4 bases and 5 bases respectively, with 16 bases between them. Germline V gives CDR1 KGHSH, CDR2 LQKENI. The CDR3 runs to 15 residues. CDR3 sequence reads: CASSLRDTEGDTQYF. The CDR3 DNA follows: TGTGCCAGCTCACTACGGGACACCGAGGGAGATACGCAGTATTTT. The variable domain in full, completed from reference TRBV18 and TRBJ2-3, reads NAGVMQNPRHLVRRRGQEARLRCSPMKGHSHVYWYRQLPEEGLKFMVYLQKENIIDESGMPKERFSAEFPKEGPSILRIQQVVRGDSAAYFCASSLRDTEGDTQYFGPGTRLTVL.

The J gene is TRBJ1-4, the V gene TRBV27; D perhaps matches TRBD1 (6 bases). V lost 6 bases and J lost 4, with 15 bases in between. The CDR3 sequence is 15 residues long. Germline-derived CDR1 and CDR2 are MNHEY and SMNVEV (reference sequence). The CDR3 spells CASSMSTGYNEKLFF. For the CDR3, the DNA is TGTGCCAGCAGCATGTCCACAGGGTATAATGAAAAACTGTTTTTT.

V usage is TRBV27 and J usage is TRBJ1-3; 7 bases align to TRBD1. CDR3 length equals 15 residues. Losses at the gene ends were 4 bases for V and 4 bases for J; bases not matched to a gene: 7. From germline, CDR1 is MNHEY and CDR2 SMNVEV (reference sequence). CDR3 region: CASSSTGAGGNTIYF. The CDR3 DNA follows: TGTGCCAGCAGTTCAACAGGGGCGGGAGGAAACACCATATATTTT.

The chain uses TRBV30 and TRBJ2-1, with 11 nucleotides matching TRBD2. Germline CDR1 reads GTSNPN; CDR2 reads SVGIG (reference sequence). CDR3 length: 19 residues. V gave up 4 bases and J gave up 0 bases; unmatched junction bases: 14. The CDR3 loop is CAWIARTSGSPPSYNEQFF. In nucleotides, the CDR3 is TGTGCCTGGATTGCCCGAACTAGCGGGAGTCCCCCCTCCTACAATGAGCAGTTCTTC. Together with reference TRBV30 and TRBJ2-1, the CDR3 gives the full variable domain: SQTIHQWPATLVQPVGSPLSLECTVEGTSNPNLYWYRQAAGRGLQLLFYSVGIGQISSEVPQNLSASRPQDRQFILSSKKLLLSDSGFYLCAWIARTSGSPPSYNEQFFGPGTRLTVL.

A single count supports this clone. CDR3 region: CASSRGGQGEPREYF. The CDR3 nucleotides are TGCGCCAGCAGCCGTGGGGGACAGGGGGAACCGAGGGAGTACTTC. The gene calls are TRBV5-1 and TRBJ2-5; 11 bases are a match to TRBD1. The V and J ends lost 4 bases and 12 bases, in that order; junction bases with no gene match: 14. The CDR3 has 15 residues. CDR1 and CDR2 from the germline V gene are SGHRS and YFSETQ.

The chain carries TRBV19 and TRBJ2-7; D gene uncertain. The CDR3 is made up of 15 amino acids. Trimming removed 4 bases from V and 1 base from J, with 14 bases in between. Germline CDR1 is LNHDA and CDR2 is SQIVND (reference sequence). This CDR3 is CASSSIWAKSYEQYF. As DNA, the CDR3 is TGTGCCAGTAGTAGTATCTGGGCGAAATCCTACGAGCAGTACTTC.

About this clone: The sample carries other DNA sequences with the same CDR3. The CDR3 here is CSVEGGVSTDTQYF. CDR3 in DNA: TGCAGCGTTGAGGGCGGGGTTAGCACAGATACGCAGTATTTT. The chain employs TRBV29-1 and TRBJ2-3, with D possibly being TRBD2 (6 bases). In germline, CDR1 is SQVTM, CDR2 ANQGSEA. Trimming took 3 bases from V and 0 from J, leaving 10 bases between them. CDR3 length: 14 residues.

The rearrangement joins TRBV11-2 to TRBJ2-1; TRBD2 aligns across 7 bases. The CDR3 sequence is 15 residues long. The germline V gene encodes CDR1 SGHAT and CDR2 FQNNGV. Trimming took 5 bases from V and 3 from J; bases not matched to a gene: 7. The CDR3, as DNA: TGTGCCAGCAGCCTCCGGTGGGGGGGCTACAATGAGCAGTTCTTC. This sequence encodes CASSLRWGGYNEQFF.

This clone was recorded only once. The gene calls are TRBV5-6 and TRBJ1-2, with a possible D match to TRBD1 (5 bases). The germline V gene encodes CDR1 SGHDT and CDR2 YYEEEE. This CDR3 has 13 amino acids. V was clipped by 5 bases and J by 6 bases, with 14 bases between them. The CDR3 region has the DNA TGTGCCAGCAGAAACCCGGGGGGTAATGGCTACACCTTC. Protein sequence: CASRNPGGNGYTF.

The CDR3 nucleotides read TGCGCCAGCAGCCAAGGGACCGGGACAGGGAGCGGCGGCTACACCTTC. It is translated as CASSQGTGTGSGGYTF. The V and J genes are TRBV4-1 and TRBJ1-2; 9 bases are shared with TRBD1. J gave up 8 bases and V 1 base, and 11 bases lay outside the gene matches. The CDR3 is made up of 16 amino acids. In germline, CDR1 is MGHRA, CDR2 YSYEKL.

Only one count was recorded for this clone. The chain carries TRBV19 and TRBJ1-6; 12 bases agree with TRBD1. J lost 10 bases, V lost 5 bases, and 3 bases had no gene match. This CDR3 is 14 amino acids long. Germline V gene sequence: CDR1 LNHDA, CDR2 SQIVND (reference sequence). CDR3 amino acids: CASSGTGGLSPLHF. For the CDR3, the DNA is TGTGCCAGTAGTGGGACAGGGGGCCTCTCACCCCTCCACTTT.

V is TRBV30 and J is TRBJ2-2; 10 bases map to TRBD1. CDR3 length: 17 residues. V lost 5 bases and J lost 6; bases outside the gene matches: 15. Germline CDR1 and CDR2: GTSNPN and SVGIG (reference sequence). In DNA, the CDR3 is TGTGCCTGGGGCGGGGGGAAACCGGGACAGGGGTCCGGGGAGCTGTTTTTT. Translated: CAWGGGKPGQGSGELFF.

This clone turned up a few times. This chain uses TRBV2 with TRBJ1-6, with D possibly being TRBD1 (5 bases). V lost 9 bases, J lost 7 bases, and 16 bases lay in between. Germline CDR1 and CDR2: SNHLY and FYNNEI. This CDR3 comprises 14 residues. The CDR3 reads CASTPRRTNSPLHF. The CDR3 nucleotides read TGTGCCAGTACCCCCCGCAGGACAAATTCACCCCTCCACTTT. Variable domain in full (rest from reference TRBV2 and TRBJ1-6): EPEVTQTPSHQVTQMGQEVILRCVPISNHLYFYWYRQILGQKVEFLVSFYNNEISEKSEIFDDQFSVERPDGSNFTLKIRSTKLEDSAMYFCASTPRRTNSPLHFGNGTRLTVT.

This clone was recorded once. The V gene is TRBV12-5, the J gene TRBJ1-2; 10 bases line up with TRBD1. CDR3 length: 17 residues. Germline values: CDR1 LGHNT, CDR2 FRNRAP. V trimming: 6 bases; J trimming: 2 bases; junction bases outside the gene matches: 12. The CDR3 reads CASGRDRGLLLNYGYTF. CDR3 nucleotides: TGTGCTAGTGGCCGCGACAGGGGGCTGCTTCTAAACTATGGCTACACCTTC. Using reference TRBV12-5 and TRBJ1-2 for the parts outside the CDR3, the full variable domain is DARVTQTPRHKVTEMGQEVTMRCQPILGHNTVFWYRQTMMQGLELLAYFRNRAPLDDSGMPKDRFSAEMPDATLATLKIQPSEPRDSAVYFCASGRDRGLLLNYGYTFGSGTRLTVV.